The next 5 T cell receptor beta chains were all read from a single sample in a study of shared clonotypes between healthy human individuals. Selected positively for CCR7 and CD45RO-negative, naive CD8 cells excluded terminally differentiated effector memory CD45RA+ cells. The method was immunoSEQ multiplex PCR; TCRdb's version includes in-frame clones alone and lacks a portion of them. The table lists about 2.2 million clones, roughly 91% of them singletons. The material sequenced was naive CD8+ T cells from PBMCs. The receptors were gathered from a man between 18 and 35 years old in good health. Some clones in this sample may be carry-over from other donors' samples.

V gene TRBV7-3 combines with J gene TRBJ2-7; no definite D call. V was clipped by 5 bases and J by 3 bases, with 11 bases between them. Germline loops: CDR1 SGHTA, CDR2 FQGTGA. The CDR3 has 13 amino acids. Written as DNA, the CDR3 is TGTGCCAGCAGCGAAGGAGAAGACTACGAGCAGTACTTC. Amino acids: CASSEGEDYEQYF.

The V and J genes are TRBV5-1 and TRBJ2-4, with TRBD2 identical over 7 bases. Germline trimming cut 4 bases from V and 4 bases from J; bases unmatched to any gene: 11. Germline-derived CDR1 and CDR2 are SGHRS and YFSETQ. The CDR3 is 16 residues long. The CDR3 nucleotides are TGCGCCAGCAGCGAATCTAGCGGAAGTCGAAAAAACATTCAGTACTTC. Translation gives CASSESSGSRKNIQYF.

As for this clone: This CDR3 is also generated by other DNA sequences in the sample. The CDR3 region has the DNA TGCGCCAGCAGCCAAGACAGTACTGGGGCCAACGTCCTGACTTTC. Protein sequence: CASSQDSTGANVLTF. The gene calls are TRBV4-3 and TRBJ2-6; D unresolved. This CDR3 comprises 15 residues. Germline V gene sequence: CDR1 LGHNA, CDR2 YSLEER. V was shortened by 0 bases and J by 2 bases, with 5 bases between the two germline ends.

This rearrangement joins TRBV2 to TRBJ1-1; D gene unclear. Germline V gene data show CDR1 as SNHLY and CDR2 as FYNNEI. V dropped 3 bases and J dropped 6 bases, with 8 bases sitting between them. CDR3 length: 12 amino acids. CDR3 coding DNA: TGTGCCAGCAGTGACAGCCAGCCTGAAGCTTTCTTT. It is translated as CASSDSQPEAFF.

V gene TRBV5-6 combines with J gene TRBJ1-4; D ambiguous. The CDR3 length is 14 residues. Germline V gives CDR1 SGHDT, CDR2 YYEEEE. With 2 bases removed from V and 8 bases from J, the gap between germline ends came to 13 bases. CDR3 coding DNA: TGTGCCAGCAGCTTTGGAGAGGGTGGCGAAAAACTGTTTTTT. Amino acid sequence: CASSFGEGGEKLFF. The variable domain in full, completed from reference TRBV5-6 and TRBJ1-4, reads DAGVTQSPTHLIKTRGQQVTLRCSPKSGHDTVSWYQQALGQGPQFIFQYYEEEERQRGNFPDRFSGHQFPNYSSELNVNALLLGDSALYLCASSFGEGGEKLFFGSGTQLSVL.